Below, 22 T cell receptor beta chains from the same sample are listed, as sequenced in a study of T cells after yellow fever vaccination. TCRdb recomputed calls from the 5' RACE reads with MiXCR, one row per CDR3 protein. The sample contains roughly 310,000 distinct CDR3 sequences, 3% to 4.5% of which appear only once. This specimen consisted of PBMCs, obtained on the day of the yellow fever booster vaccination. The receptors were sampled from a man aged 18 to 35 who received the YFV17D yellow fever vaccine.

This clonotype was observed many times. The chain is built from TRBV27 and TRBJ1-6, with 9 positions matching TRBD1. Losses at the gene ends were 0 bases for V and 8 bases for J; bases not matched to a gene: 8. CDR3 length: 17 amino acids. The germline CDR1 and CDR2 sequences are MNHEY and SMNVEV (reference sequence). CDR3 residues: CASSLSGSGQGDSPLHF. For the CDR3, the DNA is TGTGCCAGCAGTTTATCGGGGTCGGGACAGGGTGATTCACCCCTCCACTTT.

At least ten counts were recorded for this clonotype. The chain combines TRBV12-3 or TRBV12-4 with TRBJ1-2; TRBD1 matches 7 bases. The length of the CDR3 is 16 residues. The V gene end was trimmed by 6 bases and the J gene end by 4 bases; junction bases not matched to a gene: 14. CDR3 protein: CASSLTGIPQGYGYTF. CDR3 DNA sequence: TGTGCCAGCAGCCTGACAGGGATTCCCCAGGGCTATGGCTACACCTTC.

The chain links TRBV6-2 or TRBV6-3 to TRBJ1-1; tentative D call: TRBD1 (5 bases). The germline V gene encodes CDR1 MNHEY and CDR2 SVGEGT. The germline V and J ends were trimmed by 0 bases and 0 bases, with 8 bases remaining between them. This CDR3 is built from 15 residues. The DNA of the CDR3 is TGTGCCAGCAGTTACTCAACAGGTCTGAACACTGAAGCTTTCTTT. It yields the protein CASSYSTGLNTEAFF.

The chain uses TRBV4-1 and TRBJ1-1, with D perhaps matching TRBD1 (5 bases). Looked up from germline, CDR1 is MGHRA and CDR2 is YSYEKL. This CDR3 is built from 16 residues. V lost 8 bases to trimming and J lost 4 bases, with 23 bases between them. The DNA for the CDR3 is TGCGCCAGCCGGATCCGCCCCGCGCCAAGGGGCACTGAAGCTTTCTTT. The encoded protein is CASRIRPAPRGTEAFF.

V gene TRBV6-2 or TRBV6-3 combines with J gene TRBJ1-1; the D is unclear. The CDR3 has 12 amino acids. Germline V gene lookup returns CDR1 MNHEY and CDR2 SVGEGT. Trimming shortened V by 8 bases and J by 3 bases, and 10 bases separated the two germline ends. The CDR3 DNA reads as TGTGCCAGCCGGGTCTGGGACACTGAAGCTTTCTTT. Its translation is CASRVWDTEAFF.

This clonotype turned up a few times. This chain connects TRBV18 to TRBJ2-6, with a tentative D call TRBD1 (6 bases). Trimming took off 1 base at V and 0 bases at J, with 7 bases between the two ends. CDR1 and CDR2 from the germline V gene are KGHSH and LQKENI. The CDR3 has 16 residues. In DNA form, the CDR3 reads TGTGCCAGCTCACCACGGGACAACTCTGGGGCCAACGTCCTGACTTTC. Its translation is CASSPRDNSGANVLTF.

This clonotype was detected many times. The chain couples TRBV5-1 to TRBJ2-6; TRBD1 matches at 9 bases. The V segment lost 3 bases and the J segment 4 bases; nucleotides outside the gene matches: 17. The CDR3 has 20 amino acids. Germline V lookup: CDR1 SGHRS, CDR2 YFSETQ. DNA of the CDR3: TGCGCCAGCAGCTCATTCTCATTACAGGGGGCGTTAATGGGGGCCAACGTCCTGACTTTC. Amino acids: CASSSFSLQGALMGANVLTF.

This clonotype has ten or more counts. This chain uses TRBV15 with TRBJ2-4; D possibly matches TRBD1 or TRBD2 (5 bases each). Germline CDR1 is LNHNV and CDR2 is YYDKDF (reference sequence). Deletions cut 0 bases from V and 2 bases from J, with 14 bases between. This CDR3 comprises 17 residues. CDR3 region: CATSRDPGTGSKNIQYF. The CDR3 nucleotides read TGTGCCACCAGCAGAGATCCGGGGACGGGGTCCAAAAACATTCAGTACTTC.

About this clonotype: Being one base from a much bigger clone, this may be a read error. This chain connects TRBV7-2 to TRBJ2-5; D unclear. Germline-derived CDR1 and CDR2 are SGHTA and FQGNSA. CDR3 length: 14 residues. The CDR3 DNA reads TGTGCCAGCAGCCCACAGAGGTACCAAGAGACCCAGAACTTC. Its protein product is CASSPQRYQETQNF.

In its sample, this clonotype was seen many times. The V gene is TRBV20-1, the J gene TRBJ2-7; D remains unclear. The V end was cut by 4 bases, the J end by 0 bases, with 16 bases between. The CDR3 is made up of 15 amino acids. Germline CDR1 DFQATT, CDR2 SNEGSKA (reference sequence). For the CDR3, the DNA is TGCAGTGCTATAGTCCCCCGTGGCGGCTCCTACGAGCAGTACGTC. Translating it yields CSAIVPRGGSYEQYV.

This clonotype was recorded a few times. V is TRBV19 and J is TRBJ1-1; possible D gene TRBD1, 6 bases. Germline V gene sequence: CDR1 LNHDA, CDR2 SQIVND (reference sequence). The CDR3 runs 12 residues. V lost 4 bases, J lost 6 bases, and 9 bases lay in between. This chain's CDR3 is CASSTGAAEAFF. The CDR3 DNA sequence: TGTGCCAGTAGTACGGGGGCGGCTGAAGCTTTCTTT.

This clonotype was counted only a few times. The chain is built from TRBV12-3 or TRBV12-4 and TRBJ2-2; D unclear. CDR3 length equals 12 residues. V lost 10 bases and J 3 bases, leaving 9 bases between the germline ends. CDR3 DNA sequence: TGTGCCATCAAGACATACACCGGGGAGCTGTTTTTT. It is translated as CAIKTYTGELFF.

The chain employs TRBV5-6 and TRBJ2-1; 11 nucleotides agree with TRBD1. There are 14 residues in the CDR3. V dropped 6 bases and J dropped 6; count of bases not matched to a gene: 5. From germline, CDR1 is SGHDT and CDR2 YYEEEE. CDR3 sequence: CASIAGTGGNEQFF. The CDR3 nucleotides read TGTGCCAGCATCGCCGGGACAGGGGGCAATGAGCAGTTCTTC.

V is TRBV18 and J is TRBJ2-3, with TRBD1 identical over 7 bases. With 3 bases clipped from V and 2 bases from J, the junction kept 8 bases outside the gene matches. This CDR3 spans 16 amino acids. Germline V gene lookup returns CDR1 KGHSH and CDR2 LQKENI. The CDR3 protein is CASSPPDRLYTDTQYF. CDR3 in DNA: TGTGCCAGCTCACCTCCGGACAGGCTCTACACAGATACGCAGTATTTT.

This clonotype came up a few times. CDR3 protein: CASSQDRAARSYNEQFF. The CDR3 region has the DNA TGCGCCAGCAGCCAAGATAGGGCGGCACGTTCCTACAATGAGCAGTTCTTC. This rearrangement joins TRBV4-3 to TRBJ2-1, with D hard to call. The CDR3 consists of 17 residues. V lost 0 bases and J 1 base, leaving 13 bases between the germline ends. Germline lookup yields CDR1 LGHNA and CDR2 YSLEER.

J is TRBJ2-1 and V is TRBV15; D might be TRBD1 or TRBD2, each matching 5 bases. This CDR3 is 15 amino acids long. CDR1 and CDR2 from the germline V gene are LNHNV and YYDKDF (reference sequence). Between the trimmed V and J ends, which lost 0 bases and 9 bases, there was a span of 15 bases. The CDR3 loop reads CATSRDIEWDGEQFF. As DNA, the CDR3 is TGTGCCACCAGCAGAGATATAGAATGGGACGGTGAGCAGTTCTTC. The full variable domain, with the rest looked up from reference TRBV15 and TRBJ2-1, is DAMVIQNPRYQVTQFGKPVTLSCSQTLNHNVMYWYQQKSSQAPKLLFHYYDKDFNNEADTPDNFQSRRPNTSFCFLDIRSPGLGDTAMYLCATSRDIEWDGEQFFGPGTRLTVL.

The sample holds a few counts of this clonotype. The rearrangement uses TRBV19 and TRBJ1-2; the D is unclear. Between the trimmed V and J ends, which lost 5 bases and 4 bases, there was a span of 8 bases. CDR1 is LNHDA and CDR2 is SQIVND in the germline V gene (reference sequence). The CDR3 is made up of 12 amino acids. The CDR3 region is CASSVDSYGYTF. The CDR3, as DNA: TGTGCCAGTAGTGTCGACTCCTATGGCTACACCTTC.

This clonotype came up many times. CDR3 nucleotides: TGTGCCAGCACAGTCGGGATCGACGGCTATGGTGGGCTGTTTTTT. As protein: CASTVGIDGYGGLFF. The chain couples TRBV6-5 to TRBJ2-2; D perhaps matches TRBD2 (5 bases). V lost 7 bases and J lost 13, with 25 bases in between. This CDR3 region has 15 residues. Germline V gene data show CDR1 as MNHEY and CDR2 as SVGAGI.

In its sample, this clonotype was seen a few times. The chain is built from TRBV7-8 and TRBJ1-1, with TRBD1 as a possible D gene (5 bases). Germline assignment: CDR1 SGHVS and CDR2 FQNEAQ. The CDR3 contains 12 residues. V was shortened by 0 bases and J by 8 bases, with 7 bases between the two germline ends. The CDR3 sequence: CASSLAGGEAFF. CDR3 DNA sequence: TGTGCCAGCAGCTTAGCCGGGGGGGAAGCTTTCTTT.

This chain connects TRBV4-3 to TRBJ2-5; D perhaps matches TRBD1 (6 bases). Germline V gene lookup returns CDR1 LGHNA and CDR2 YSLEER. The CDR3 has 13 residues. Deletions cut 8 bases from V and 3 bases from J, with 13 bases between. The CDR3 DNA sequence: TGCGCCAGCGGAAACAGGGTGGAAGAGACCCAGTACTTC. Protein: CASGNRVEETQYF.

In its sample, this clonotype was seen many times. This rearrangement joins TRBV2 to TRBJ2-3; TRBD2 matches at 10 bases. Germline trimming cut 8 bases from V and 4 bases from J; bases unmatched to any gene: 12. Germline CDR1 is SNHLY and CDR2 is FYNNEI. CDR3 size: 16 residues. The CDR3 DNA is TGTGCCAGCGCCCGAGATGAGCGGGGGGGCGCAGATACGCAGTATTTT. Encoded protein: CASARDERGGADTQYF.

Many counts were recorded for this clonotype. The chain carries TRBV6-6 and TRBJ1-1; D is undetermined. The V and J ends lost 0 bases and 2 bases respectively, with 10 bases between them. This CDR3 is 15 amino acids long. Germline loops: CDR1 MNHNY, CDR2 SVGAGI (reference sequence). CDR3: CASSYSWQDNTEAFF. The CDR3 region has the DNA TGTGCCAGCAGTTACTCTTGGCAGGACAACACTGAAGCTTTCTTT.